This T cell receptor (beta chain) originates from a study of cytomegalovirus exposure and HLA in healthy donors. Study background: Across around 400 genotyped donors, 81% landed in the Caucasian-associated ancestry cluster. Study results and caveats: TCR beta chain V- and J-gene trimming was linked, in a later analysis, to a missense variant in DCLRE1C. Three of the chains that were CMV-associated were confirmed in vitro to be specific for CMV antigens. By a later analysis, the bulk of CMV-associated TCR beta chains appeared HLA-restricted.

The PCR made use of 60 Vbeta and 13 Jbeta primers. The assay was immunoSEQ multiplex PCR, and TCRdb's table has in-frame clones only and misses some. The sample yields about 80,000 clones, over 70% seen once. About this clone itself: The antigen is undetermined.

Per the germline V gene, CDR1 is SGHVS and CDR2 is FQNEAQ. Trimming at V came to 5 bases and at J to 6 bases, leaving 3 bases not matched to a gene. The CDR3 spans 14 residues. Source material: PBMCs. The clonotype was recovered from a woman aged 45-59 years in good health and CMV-seropositive. The chain is built from TRBV7-8 and TRBJ2-3, with 12 bases that match TRBD2. This CDR3 reads CASSVTSGSDTQYF. The CDR3 DNA is TGTGCCAGCAGCGTGACTAGCGGGAGTGATACGCAGTATTTT.